This TCR beta chain is drawn from a study of shared clonotypes between healthy human individuals. The donor population consisted of healthy HIV-negative adults with no recent acute infections or vaccinations. Each sample came from a Caucasian adult donor living in Nashville, Tennessee. In the CD4+ fraction, cells were divided into CD45RA+ naive and CD45RA-negative memory subsets. Only in-frame clones appear in the TCRdb table, and some are missing; sequencing was by immunoSEQ multiplex PCR. The data show 2 million to 2.5 million clones, with approximately 94% seen just once and 0.1% to 0.15% held by the top ten. Trimming removed 8 bases from V and 4 bases from J, with 12 bases in between. The CDR3 has 13 amino acids. The germline V gene has CDR1 MNHNY and CDR2 SVGAGI (reference sequence).

The source of this sequence is a man between 18 and 35 years old in good health. The material sequenced was naive CD4+ T cells sorted from blood. The subset: CD45RA+ positively selected. The rearrangement links TRBV6-6 to TRBJ1-3; tentative D call: TRBD1 (5 bases). In DNA form, the CDR3 reads TGTGCCAGCTTCCCCGGGGGGGGAAACACCATATATTTT. Translated: CASFPGGGNTIYF.